The source of this T cell receptor (beta chain) is a study of T cell repertoires in cytomegalovirus infection (dated by TCRdb to the late 2010s). Regarding the study in general: The HLA type of each donor mattered for the analysis, because public TCR beta signatures pointed to carriage of CMV infection along with the matching HLA type. Overall study results and their limits: In both this cohort and an independent roughly 400-donor cohort, the cumulative frequency of public TCR beta family members distinguished carriers of CMV infection plus the relevant HLA type. The ex vivo response was dominated by HLA-C-restricted CMV-specific TCR beta clonotypes, and the single most frequent clonotype in two of eight donors was supplied by these HLA-C-restricted clonotypes.

In its sample, this clonotype was seen a few times. What antigen it recognizes has not been identified. The input lacks base qualities; no much larger clone sits a single base away. The instrument given in TCRdb is Illumina HiSeq 1500. TCRdb passed the public sequencing reads through fastp at Q25 and MiXCR, retaining productive beta sequences. A single entry per CDR3 protein holds the most common genes and DNA from its merged rows. Counted in this sample were about 110,000 distinct CDR3 sequences; about 9.4% of them appeared once. Together, the top ten hold around 29% of the sample. This clonotype originated in a human donor in good health (CMV status not recorded). Some clones in this sample may be carry-over from other donors' samples. Sequenced: PBMCs, sequenced either directly or after in vitro stimulation (not recorded which).

The nucleotides are TGTGCCAGCAGTTTCAGAGATTGGGATACGCAGTATTTT. The encoded protein is CASSFRDWDTQYF. The sequence is built from TRBV6-1 and TRBJ2-3, with no reliable assignment of the D segment. CDR1 and CDR2, per the germline V gene, are MNHNS and SASEGT. The CDR3, cysteine through phenylalanine, is 13 amino acids long. This entry keeps only the CDR3 DNA: 39 bases, framed from base 1. V loses 5 bases of germline sequence and J loses 6 bases, and the interval between the two ends is 12 bases.